The present T cell receptor beta chain was sequenced within a study of shared clonotypes between healthy human individuals. Study-level background: Serving as donors were two women and a few men, whose ages spanned 18 to 49.

This CDR3 is 14 amino acids long. Trimming cost V 6 bases and J 2 bases, with 11 bases left between them. In germline, CDR1 is LNHDA, CDR2 SQIVND (reference sequence). Only in-frame clones appear in the TCRdb table, and some are missing; sequencing was by immunoSEQ multiplex PCR. The data contain around 1.5 million clones, approximately 98% of them singletons. It was into CD45RA+ naive and CD45RA-negative memory subsets that the CD4+ cells were split. Sample: naive CD4+ T cells sorted from blood. Subset defined: CD45RA+ positively selected. The receptor was isolated from a young man in good health. The genes are TRBV19 and TRBJ2-4; possibly TRBD1 for D (5 bases). CDR3 in amino acids: CASRYGHSKNIQYF. As DNA, the CDR3 is TGTGCCAGTAGATACGGACATTCCAAAAACATTCAGTACTTC.